The clone carrying this T cell receptor (beta chain) is a singleton in its sample. Antigen: not known. Pooled together were second doses at about 4 or about 12 weeks. The entry originates in a study of T cell responses to AZD1222 COVID-19 vaccine. Data came from immunoSEQ multiplex PCR; TCRdb stores just in-frame clones and leaves some out. The sample records approximately 90,000 clones, 70% to 90% being singletons. The CDR3 runs to 14 residues. Trimming took 1 base from V and 3 from J, leaving 7 bases between them. Germline V CDR1 and CDR2: WNHNN, SYGVQD (reference sequence). Study-wide results and caveats: White British ancestry dominated among donors, who included more females, and clonal diversity was possibly underestimated. Within unmutated variant regions lay the reported targets of nearly half of spike-specific TCRs. Two AZD1222 administrations were followed by greater Spike-specific TCR breadth and depth.

Sequenced material: peripheral blood, taken 28 days after the second AZD1222 dose. The receptor was isolated from an adult who received the AZD1222 COVID-19 vaccine. The rearrangement links TRBV10-1 to TRBJ1-5; no firm D call. This CDR3 reads CASSELGNNQPQHF. The DNA of the CDR3 is TGCGCCAGCAGTGAGTTGGGAAACAATCAGCCCCAGCATTTT.